The entry below describes one TCR beta chain. This record belongs to a study of cytomegalovirus exposure and HLA in healthy donors. On the study more broadly: Tens of millions of unique TCR sequences came from HLA-typed donors in an early release.

The PCR made use of 60 Vbeta and 13 Jbeta primers. Only in-frame clones appear in the TCRdb table, and some are missing; sequencing was by immunoSEQ multiplex PCR. This repertoire shows approximately 160,000 clones, 80% found once; its top ten account for almost 7%. Germline lookup yields CDR1 LNHDA and CDR2 SQIVND (reference sequence). CDR3 size: 18 residues. Unmatched junction bases numbered 8, after V lost 3 bases and J lost 0 bases. This TCR derives from a man aged 25 to 40 in good health and CMV-seropositive. The J gene is TRBJ1-3, the V gene TRBV19; 10 bases map to TRBD1. Source material: PBMCs. The CDR3 DNA sequence: TGTGCCAGTAGTATGGAAGGGACAGGGGCCGCCTCTGGAAACACCATATATTTT. It is translated as CASSMEGTGAASGNTIYF.